This is a list of T cell receptor beta chains from one sample in a study of blood T cell repertoires in COVID-19. Clones were sequenced by immunoSEQ multiplex PCR, and TCRdb holds only the in-frame ones, with some missing. The repertoire has 200,000 to 250,000 clones, around 86% of them found once; the top ten carry approximately 1.6%. Sequenced sample: PBMCs or T cells enriched from blood (not recorded which). The receptor set was obtained from a woman aged 45-65 years who had recovered from COVID-19. CDR3s include the opening cysteine and the closing phenylalanine or tryptophan. D genes are given only for firm matches. Some rows mark clone size as missing; the rest say once, few, many or name a class of expanded clone.

V,D,J,size,CDR3,DNA
TRBV6-5,.,TRBJ2-7,.,CASARGGAGSYEQYF,TGTGCCAGCGCAAGGGGTGGGGCCGGTTCCTACGAGCAGTACTTC
TRBV6-5,TRBD2,TRBJ2-1,.,CASSHRLADYNEQFF,TGTGCCAGCAGTCACCGACTAGCGGACTACAATGAGCAGTTCTTC
TRBV29-1,.,TRBJ2-3,.,CSVDLPQGTDTQYF,TGCAGCGTTGATCTACCCCAGGGCACAGATACGCAGTATTTT
TRBV28,TRBD1,TRBJ2-7,few,CASTRTGIYEQYF,TGTGCCAGCACTCGGACAGGAATCTACGAGCAGTACTTC
TRBV2,TRBD2,TRBJ2-1,few,CASPGGISSYNEQFF,TGTGCCAGCCCGGGGGGGATAAGCTCCTACAATGAGCAGTTCTTC
TRBV28,TRBD2,TRBJ2-2,once,CASSEVAGGRYTGELFF,TGTGCCAGCAGCGAAGTGGCCGGGGGGAGATACACCGGGGAGCTGTTTTTT
TRBV15,TRBD2,TRBJ2-5,.,CATSSSRGVQETQYF,TGTGCCACCAGCAGTTCTCGGGGGGTTCAAGAGACCCAGTACTTC
TRBV11-1,.,TRBJ1-2,.,CASSEGGYGYTF,TGTGCCAGCAGCGAGGGAGGCTATGGCTACACCTTC
TRBV7-2,.,TRBJ2-1,.,CASSLGGSYPLTYNEQFF,TGTGCCAGCAGCCTGGGGGGTAGTTACCCCCTTACCTACAATGAGCAGTTCTTC
TRBV2,.,TRBJ2-2,.,CASLLIRQTGELFF,TGTGCCAGCCTCCTTATTAGACAGACCGGGGAGCTGTTTTTT
TRBV19,TRBD1,TRBJ1-5,.,CASSIGQGNGNQPQHF,TGTGCCAGTAGTATTGGACAGGGGAACGGCAATCAGCCCCAGCATTTT
TRBV28,.,TRBJ1-1,.,CASDDRGEAFF,TGTGCCAGCGACGACCGCGGTGAAGCTTTCTTT
TRBV7-9,TRBD1,TRBJ2-3,few,CASSGVQGSYGETDTQYF,TGTGCCAGCAGCGGGGTACAGGGGAGTTATGGTGAGACAGATACGCAGTATTTT
TRBV7-8,TRBD2,TRBJ2-7,.,CASSRVGAGGRVYEQYF,TGTGCCAGCAGCAGGGTGGGGGCTGGCGGGAGGGTTTACGAGCAGTACTTC
TRBV28,TRBD1,TRBJ1-5,.,CASSLLTGKSNQPQHF,TGTGCCAGCAGTTTATTGACAGGGAAGAGCAATCAGCCCCAGCATTTT
TRBV7-2,.,TRBJ1-1,.,CASSTSRERNTEAFF,TGTGCCAGCAGCACCAGCCGGGAGAGGAACACTGAAGCTTTCTTT
TRBV18,TRBD2,TRBJ2-1,.,CASSPGTSDTYNEQFF,TGTGCCAGCTCACCAGGGACTAGCGACACCTACAATGAGCAGTTCTTC
TRBV3-1/TRBV3-2,TRBD1,TRBJ1-2,once,CASSPVPGQGNYGYTF,TGTGCCAGCAGCCCGGTCCCGGGACAGGGAAACTATGGCTACACCTTC
TRBV19,TRBD2,TRBJ2-3,.,CASTLGLAGSRTDTQYF,TGTGCCAGTACCCTGGGACTAGCGGGAAGTCGCACAGATACGCAGTATTTT
TRBV19,TRBD1,TRBJ2-7,.,CASSQNAGQVNYEQYF,TGTGCCAGTAGCCAGAACGCGGGACAGGTCAACTACGAGCAGTACTTC
TRBV3-1/TRBV3-2,.,TRBJ1-2,.,CASSQDYDSNYGYTF,TGTGCCAGCAGCCAAGATTACGACAGTAACTATGGCTACACCTTC
TRBV5-1,.,TRBJ2-1,once,CASSLGEGAYNEQFF,TGCGCCAGCAGCTTGGGGGAGGGGGCCTACAATGAGCAGTTCTTC
TRBV5-1,TRBD2,TRBJ2-7,.,CASSLGLAGGYEQYF,TGCGCCAGCAGCTTGGGTCTAGCGGGAGGCTACGAGCAGTACTTC
TRBV30,.,TRBJ2-5,.,CAWSPIEEDQYF,TGTGCCTGGAGTCCGATCGAGGAAGACCAGTACTTC
TRBV11-1,.,TRBJ2-7,.,CASSFVGEDYEQYF,TGTGCCAGCAGCTTCGTCGGGGAAGACTACGAGCAGTACTTC
TRBV6-4,.,TRBJ2-3,.,CASSAGLDTDTQYF,TGTGCCAGCAGTGCGGGACTTGACACAGATACGCAGTATTTT
TRBV7-2,.,TRBJ2-2,.,CASSLGVFGELFF,TGTGCCAGCAGCCTCGGGGTGTTCGGGGAGCTGTTTTTT
TRBV10-3,.,TRBJ2-1,.,CAISTGRTYNEQFF,TGTGCCATCAGTACAGGGCGTACCTACAATGAGCAGTTCTTC
TRBV6-5,TRBD1,TRBJ1-5,.,CASTPGQGHQPQHF,TGTGCCAGCACTCCGGGACAGGGCCATCAGCCCCAGCATTTT
TRBV10-3,TRBD1,TRBJ1-2,few,CAISTTAGGYGYTF,TGTGCCATCAGTACCACGGCAGGGGGCTATGGCTACACCTTC
TRBV7-6,TRBD1,TRBJ1-5,few,CASSHDRDQPQHF,TGTGCCAGCAGCCACGACAGGGACCAGCCCCAGCATTTT
TRBV30,.,TRBJ2-3,.,CAWSVVAATDTQYF,TGTGCCTGGAGTGTTGTAGCAGCCACAGATACGCAGTATTTT
TRBV5-4,.,TRBJ2-3,once,CASSFGQGSLTDTQYF,TGTGCCAGCAGCTTCGGGCAAGGGAGCCTCACAGATACGCAGTATTTT
TRBV28,.,TRBJ1-3,.,CASSFFGNTIYF,TGTGCCAGCAGTTTCTTCGGAAACACCATATATTTT
TRBV7-6,.,TRBJ1-6,.,CASSLLVSNSPLHF,TGTGCCAGCAGCTTACTCGTGTCTAATTCACCCCTCCACTTT
TRBV7-9,TRBD2,TRBJ2-5,.,CASSFAPWTSGIQETQYF,TGTGCCAGCAGCTTCGCCCCATGGACTAGCGGGATCCAAGAGACCCAGTACTTC